This T cell receptor beta chain was found in a study of blood T cell repertoires in COVID-19. Looking at the study overall: Samples of COVID-19 (acute and convalescent) were obtained from the United States, Italy and Spain. PBMCs, B-cell-depleted T cells, or T cells were the source of the cDNA or gDNA that made up the material.

In the source study's methods: Reference gene primer amplification yielded estimated nucleated cell counts. Some clones are missing from TCRdb's copy, which holds only in-frame ones; the method was immunoSEQ multiplex PCR. That table is the source of V, J and clone size, and D and trimming were worked out from the DNA. The table includes over 30,000 clones, more than 65% detected once. This CDR3 contains 17 residues. The germline V gene has CDR1 LNHNV and CDR2 YYDKDF (reference sequence). V gave up 0 bases and J gave up 2 bases; unmatched junction bases: 7. Sequenced sample: peripheral blood. This TCR came from an elderly man with active or convalescent COVID-19. The J gene is TRBJ2-3, the V gene TRBV15; 8 bases are a match to TRBD1. CDR3 sequence (DNA): TGTGCCACCAGCAGAGATCTGACAGGGGACGCCACAGATACGCAGTATTTT. Protein product: CATSRDLTGDATDTQYF.